Following are 3 T cell receptor beta chains from one sample sequenced in a study of blood T cell repertoires in COVID-19 (dated by TCRdb to about 2020). Library creation used the immunoSEQ multiplex PCR assay. Entries here come from immuneACCESS through TCRdb and include only in-frame sequences with V and J called. Some clones fail to appear in such tables; in the studies checked, an unresolved V gene covers under half of the shortfall, and the cause of the remainder is unknown. The sample table shows roughly 270,000 clones, and roughly 88% are seen once. Just under 9.5% of the sample belongs to the ten largest clones. The sequencing input was peripheral blood. The receptors derive from a young man with active or convalescent COVID-19.

A remark on this clone: Other DNA sequences within the sample encode an identical CDR3. The chain joins TRBV9 to TRBJ2-5, with 7 nucleotides matching TRBD2. Germline assignment: CDR1 SGDLS and CDR2 YYNGEE. CDR3 size: 15 residues. The V gene end was trimmed by 3 bases and the J gene end by 2 bases; junction bases not matched to a gene: 7. The CDR3 here is CASSGSGGVQETQYF. The CDR3 region has the DNA TGTGCCAGCAGCGGAAGTGGGGGGGTTCAAGAGACCCAGTACTTC. Drawing the rest from reference TRBV9 and TRBJ2-5, the complete variable domain is DSGVTQTPKHLITATGQRVTLRCSPRSGDLSVYWYQQSLDQGLQFLIQYYNGEERAKGNILERFSAQQFPDLHSELNLSSLELGDSALYFCASSGSGGVQETQYFGPGTRLLVL.

The chain uses TRBV7-8 and TRBJ1-3, with TRBD1 matching over 10 bases. The CDR3 runs to 16 residues. Looked up from germline, CDR1 is SGHVS and CDR2 is FQNEAQ. With 5 bases clipped from V and 4 bases from J, the junction kept 8 bases outside the gene matches. CDR3 in DNA: TGTGCCAGCAGCAAACCCGGGACAGGGGTAGGAAACACCATATATTTT. Encoded protein: CASSKPGTGVGNTIYF. Complete variable domain (other parts from reference TRBV7-8 and TRBJ1-3): GAGVSQSPRYKVAKRGQDVALRCDPISGHVSLFWYQQALGQGPEFLTYFQNEAQLDKSGLPSDRFFAERPEGSVSTLKIQRTQQEDSAVYLCASSKPGTGVGNTIYFGEGSWLTVV.

This clone was seen just once. The chain couples TRBV7-9 to TRBJ2-7, with D maybe TRBD1 (5 bases). V lost 4 bases, J lost 5 bases, and 9 bases lay in between. Looked up from germline, CDR1 is SEHNR and CDR2 is FQNEAQ (reference sequence). This CDR3 is built from 12 residues. CDR3 loop: CASSSLRDEQYF. The CDR3 DNA reads TGTGCCAGCAGCTCCCTCAGGGACGAGCAGTACTTC.